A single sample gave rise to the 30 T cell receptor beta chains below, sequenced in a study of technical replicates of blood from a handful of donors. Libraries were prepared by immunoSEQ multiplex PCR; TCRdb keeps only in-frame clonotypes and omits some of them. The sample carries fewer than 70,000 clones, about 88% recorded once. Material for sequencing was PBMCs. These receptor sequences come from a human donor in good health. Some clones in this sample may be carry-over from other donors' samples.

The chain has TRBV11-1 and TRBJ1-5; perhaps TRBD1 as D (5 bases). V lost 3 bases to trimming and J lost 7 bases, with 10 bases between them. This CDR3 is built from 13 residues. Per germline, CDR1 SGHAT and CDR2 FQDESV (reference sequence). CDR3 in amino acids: CASSLTDGQPQHF. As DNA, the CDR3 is TGTGCCAGCAGCTTGACAGATGGACAGCCCCAGCATTTT.

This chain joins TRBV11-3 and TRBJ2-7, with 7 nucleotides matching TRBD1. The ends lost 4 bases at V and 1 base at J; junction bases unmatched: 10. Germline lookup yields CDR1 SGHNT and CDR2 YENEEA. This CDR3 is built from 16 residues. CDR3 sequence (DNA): TGTGCCAGCAGCTGCACCCCAAGGGGGCCTTCCTACGAGCAGTACTTC. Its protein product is CASSCTPRGPSYEQYF.

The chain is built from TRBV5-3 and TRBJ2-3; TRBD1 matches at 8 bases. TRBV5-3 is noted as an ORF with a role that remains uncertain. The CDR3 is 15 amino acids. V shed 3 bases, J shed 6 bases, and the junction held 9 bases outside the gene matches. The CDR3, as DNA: TGTGCCAGAAGCTCGGAGGAGTGGGACAGGGATACGCAGTATTTT. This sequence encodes CARSSEEWDRDTQYF.

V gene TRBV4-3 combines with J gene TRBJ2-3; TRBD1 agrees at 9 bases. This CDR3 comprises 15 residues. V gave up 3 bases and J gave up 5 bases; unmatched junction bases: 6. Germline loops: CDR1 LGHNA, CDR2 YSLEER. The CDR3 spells CASSQENRGRDTQYF. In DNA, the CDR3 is TGCGCCAGCAGCCAGGAGAACAGGGGGCGAGATACGCAGTATTTT.

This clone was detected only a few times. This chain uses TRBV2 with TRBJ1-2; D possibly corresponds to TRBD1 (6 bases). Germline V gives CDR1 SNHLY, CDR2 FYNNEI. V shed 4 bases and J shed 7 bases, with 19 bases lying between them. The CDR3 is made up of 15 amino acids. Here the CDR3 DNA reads TGTGCCAGCAGTGTCGGGGCAGGGGTCGAAGGTGGCTACACCTTC. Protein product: CASSVGAGVEGGYTF.

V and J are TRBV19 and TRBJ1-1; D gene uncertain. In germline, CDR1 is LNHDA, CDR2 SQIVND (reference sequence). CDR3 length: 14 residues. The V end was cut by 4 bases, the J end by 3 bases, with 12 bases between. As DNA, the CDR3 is TGTGCCAGTAGTACACCCGACGCGGACACTGAAGCTTTCTTT. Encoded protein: CASSTPDADTEAFF.

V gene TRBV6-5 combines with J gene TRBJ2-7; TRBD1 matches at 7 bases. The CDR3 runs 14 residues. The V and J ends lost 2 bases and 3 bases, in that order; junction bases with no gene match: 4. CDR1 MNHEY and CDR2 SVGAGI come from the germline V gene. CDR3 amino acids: CASSYAPGGYEQYF. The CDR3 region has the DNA TGTGCCAGCAGTTACGCCCCAGGGGGCTACGAGCAGTACTTC.

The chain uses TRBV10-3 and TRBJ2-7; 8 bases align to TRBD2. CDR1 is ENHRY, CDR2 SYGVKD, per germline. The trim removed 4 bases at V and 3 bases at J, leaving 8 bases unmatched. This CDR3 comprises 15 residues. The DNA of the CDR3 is TGTGCCATCAGTGGGACCCGGGGGGGGAACTACGAGCAGTACTTC. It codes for CAISGTRGGNYEQYF.

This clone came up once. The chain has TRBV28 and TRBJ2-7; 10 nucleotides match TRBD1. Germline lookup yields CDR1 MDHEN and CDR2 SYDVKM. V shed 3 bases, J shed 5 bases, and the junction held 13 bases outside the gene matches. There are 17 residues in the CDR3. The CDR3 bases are TGTGCCAGCAGTTTGTCGGTCGGGAGACAGGGGGCGGACGAGCAGTACTTC. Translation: CASSLSVGRQGADEQYF.

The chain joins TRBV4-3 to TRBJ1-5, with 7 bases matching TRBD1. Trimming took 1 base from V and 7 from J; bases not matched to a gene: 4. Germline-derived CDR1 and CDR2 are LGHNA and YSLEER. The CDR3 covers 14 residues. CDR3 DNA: TGCGCCAGCAGCCAAGGACAGGGTGGGCAGCCCCAGCATTTT. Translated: CASSQGQGGQPQHF.

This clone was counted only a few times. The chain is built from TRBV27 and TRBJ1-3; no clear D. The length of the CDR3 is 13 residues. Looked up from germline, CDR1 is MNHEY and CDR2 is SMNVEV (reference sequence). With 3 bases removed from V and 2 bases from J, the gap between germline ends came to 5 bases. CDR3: CASSFTAGNTIYF. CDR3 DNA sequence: TGTGCCAGCAGTTTTACGGCTGGAAACACCATATATTTT.

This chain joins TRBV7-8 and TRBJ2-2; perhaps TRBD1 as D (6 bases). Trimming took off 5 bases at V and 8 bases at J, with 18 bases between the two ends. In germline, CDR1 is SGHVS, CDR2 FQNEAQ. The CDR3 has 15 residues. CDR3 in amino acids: CASSPRGPLHGELFF. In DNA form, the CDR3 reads TGTGCCAGCAGCCCCAGGGGTCCCCTACATGGGGAGCTGTTTTTT.

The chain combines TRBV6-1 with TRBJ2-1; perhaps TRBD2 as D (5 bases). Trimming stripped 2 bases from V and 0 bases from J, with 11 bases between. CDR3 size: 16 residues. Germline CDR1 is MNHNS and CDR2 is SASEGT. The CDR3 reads CASSEFGGSSYNEQFF. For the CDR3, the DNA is TGTGCCAGCAGTGAATTCGGAGGAAGCTCCTACAATGAGCAGTTCTTC.

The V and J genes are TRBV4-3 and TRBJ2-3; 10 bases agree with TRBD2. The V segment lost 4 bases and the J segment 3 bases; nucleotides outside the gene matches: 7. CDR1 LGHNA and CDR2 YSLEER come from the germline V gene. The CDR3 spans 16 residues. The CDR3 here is CASSPLRAGGTDTQYF. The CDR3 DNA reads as TGCGCCAGCAGCCCCCTGCGAGCGGGAGGGACAGATACGCAGTATTTT.

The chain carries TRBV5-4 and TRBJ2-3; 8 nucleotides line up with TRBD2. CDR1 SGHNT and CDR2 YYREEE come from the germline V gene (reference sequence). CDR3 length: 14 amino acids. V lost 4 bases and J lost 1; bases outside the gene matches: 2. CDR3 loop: CASSPGGGTDTQYF. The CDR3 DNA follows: TGTGCCAGCAGCCCCGGGGGGGGCACAGATACGCAGTATTTT.

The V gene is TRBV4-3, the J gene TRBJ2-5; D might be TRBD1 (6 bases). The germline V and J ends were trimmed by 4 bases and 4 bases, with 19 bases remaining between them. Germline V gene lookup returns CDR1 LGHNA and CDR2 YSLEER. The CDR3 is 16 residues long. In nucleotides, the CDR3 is TGCGCCAGCAGCCCCATTGGGGCAGGGGTGGGAGAGACCCAGTACTTC. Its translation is CASSPIGAGVGETQYF.

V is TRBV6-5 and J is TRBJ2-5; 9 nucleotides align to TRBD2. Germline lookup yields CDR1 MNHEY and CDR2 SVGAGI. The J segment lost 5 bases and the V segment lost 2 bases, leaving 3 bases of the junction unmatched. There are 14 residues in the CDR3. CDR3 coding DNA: TGTGCCAGCAGTTACGACGGGACTAGCGAGACCCAGTACTTC. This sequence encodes CASSYDGTSETQYF.

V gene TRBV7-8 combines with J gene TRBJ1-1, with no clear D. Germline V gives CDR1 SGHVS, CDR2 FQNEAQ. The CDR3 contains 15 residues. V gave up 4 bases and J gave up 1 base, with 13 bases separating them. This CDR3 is CASSSQREKNTEAFF. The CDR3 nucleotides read TGTGCCAGCAGCTCCCAGAGGGAGAAGAACACTGAAGCTTTCTTT.

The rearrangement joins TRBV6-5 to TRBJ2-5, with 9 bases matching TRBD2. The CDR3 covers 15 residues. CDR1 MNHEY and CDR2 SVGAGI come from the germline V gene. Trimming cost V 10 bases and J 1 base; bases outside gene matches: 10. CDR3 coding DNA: TGTGCCACCAGGGATATAGCGGGAGTCCAAGAGACCCAGTACTTC. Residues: CATRDIAGVQETQYF.

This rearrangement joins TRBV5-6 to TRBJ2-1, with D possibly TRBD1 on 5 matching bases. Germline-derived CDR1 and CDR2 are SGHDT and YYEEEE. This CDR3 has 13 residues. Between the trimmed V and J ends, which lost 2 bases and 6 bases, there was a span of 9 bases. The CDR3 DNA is TGTGCCAGCAGCTTTCAGGGCTCCAATGAGCAGTTCTTC. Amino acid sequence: CASSFQGSNEQFF. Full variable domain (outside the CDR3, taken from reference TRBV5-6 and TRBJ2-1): DAGVTQSPTHLIKTRGQQVTLRCSPKSGHDTVSWYQQALGQGPQFIFQYYEEEERQRGNFPDRFSGHQFPNYSSELNVNALLLGDSALYLCASSFQGSNEQFFGPGTRLTVL.

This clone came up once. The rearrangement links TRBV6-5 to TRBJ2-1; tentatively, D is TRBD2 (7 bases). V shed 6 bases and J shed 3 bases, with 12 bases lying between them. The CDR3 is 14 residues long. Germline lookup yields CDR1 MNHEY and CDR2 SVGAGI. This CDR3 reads CASRGGANYNEQFF. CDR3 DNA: TGTGCCAGCAGAGGGGGGGCGAACTACAATGAGCAGTTCTTC.

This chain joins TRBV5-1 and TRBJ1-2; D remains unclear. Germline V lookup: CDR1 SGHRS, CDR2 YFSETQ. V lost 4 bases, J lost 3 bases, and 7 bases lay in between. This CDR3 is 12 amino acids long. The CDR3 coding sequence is TGCGCCAGCAGCCCCGACTACTATGGCTACACCTTC. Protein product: CASSPDYYGYTF.

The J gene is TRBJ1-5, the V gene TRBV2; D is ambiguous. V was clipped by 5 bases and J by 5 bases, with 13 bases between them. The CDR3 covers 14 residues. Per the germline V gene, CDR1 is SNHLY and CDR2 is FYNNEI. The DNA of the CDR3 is TGTGCCAGCAGTCCGTGGCAGGATCATCAGCCCCAGCATTTT. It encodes CASSPWQDHQPQHF.

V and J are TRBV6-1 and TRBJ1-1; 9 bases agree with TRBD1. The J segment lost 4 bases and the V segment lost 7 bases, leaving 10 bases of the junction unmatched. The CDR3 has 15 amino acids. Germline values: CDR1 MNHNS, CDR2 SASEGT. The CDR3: CASTPIQGAGTEAFF. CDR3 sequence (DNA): TGTGCCAGCACACCGATACAGGGGGCGGGCACTGAAGCTTTCTTT.

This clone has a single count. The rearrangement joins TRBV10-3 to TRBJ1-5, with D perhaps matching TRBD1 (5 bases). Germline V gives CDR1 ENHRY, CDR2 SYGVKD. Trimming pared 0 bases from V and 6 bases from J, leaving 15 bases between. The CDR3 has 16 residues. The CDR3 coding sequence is TGTGCCATCAGTGAGTCGATAGCGGGGGGAAGTCAGCCCCAGCATTTT. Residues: CAISESIAGGSQPQHF.

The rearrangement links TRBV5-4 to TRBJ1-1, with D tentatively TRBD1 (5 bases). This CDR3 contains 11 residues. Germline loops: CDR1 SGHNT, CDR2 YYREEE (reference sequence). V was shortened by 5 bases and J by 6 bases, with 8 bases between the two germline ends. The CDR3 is CASRQGSEAFF. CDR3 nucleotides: TGTGCCAGCAGGCAGGGTTCTGAAGCTTTCTTT.

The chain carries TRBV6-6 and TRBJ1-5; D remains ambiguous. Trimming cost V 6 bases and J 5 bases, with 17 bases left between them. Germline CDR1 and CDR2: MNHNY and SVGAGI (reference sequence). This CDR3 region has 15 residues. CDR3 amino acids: CASSPSIAGDQPQHF. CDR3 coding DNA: TGTGCCAGCAGCCCGAGTATAGCCGGGGATCAGCCCCAGCATTTT.

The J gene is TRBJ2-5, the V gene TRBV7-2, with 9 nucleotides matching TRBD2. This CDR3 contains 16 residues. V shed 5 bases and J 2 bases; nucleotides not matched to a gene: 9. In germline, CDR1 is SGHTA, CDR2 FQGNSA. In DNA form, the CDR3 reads TGTGCCAGCAGCCGGAGCGCGGGGGGGCAACAAGAGACCCAGTACTTC. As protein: CASSRSAGGQQETQYF.

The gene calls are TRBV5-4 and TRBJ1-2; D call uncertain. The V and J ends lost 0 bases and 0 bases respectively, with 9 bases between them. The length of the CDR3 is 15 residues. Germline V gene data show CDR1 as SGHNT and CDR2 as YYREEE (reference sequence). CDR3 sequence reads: CASSLAAVSNYGYTF. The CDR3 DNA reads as TGTGCCAGCAGCTTGGCCGCAGTCTCTAACTATGGCTACACCTTC.

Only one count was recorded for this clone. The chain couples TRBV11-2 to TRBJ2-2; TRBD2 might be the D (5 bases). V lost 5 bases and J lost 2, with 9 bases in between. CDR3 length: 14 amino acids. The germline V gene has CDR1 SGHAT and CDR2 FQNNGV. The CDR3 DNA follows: TGTGCCAGCAGCGCCGGGGTAAACACCGGGGAGCTGTTTTTT. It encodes CASSAGVNTGELFF.